The 5 T cell receptor beta chains below were found in one sample sequenced in a study of T cells in Graves' hyperthyroidism and ophthalmopathy. Amplification of TCR beta CDR3 regions was performed using RNA transcripts as template. Researchers ran a first-round RT-PCR on the TCR CDR3 using the HTBI primer set. One entry per CDR3 protein, called by TCRdb with MiXCR from the multiplex PCR reads. The sample records around 450,000 distinct CDR3 sequences, approximately 14% being singletons. The sequencing sample was made of blood. These receptors came from a woman under 30 with Graves' hyperthyroidism.

This clonotype was seen ten or more times. The rearrangement links TRBV3-1 to TRBJ1-1; weak D call: TRBD1 (5 bases). Germline assignment: CDR1 LGHDT and CDR2 YNNKEL (reference sequence). The CDR3 sequence is 14 residues long. V dropped 4 bases and J dropped 5 bases, with 14 bases sitting between them. The CDR3 sequence is CASSPRPTVTEAFF. The CDR3 region has the DNA TGTGCCAGCAGCCCTCGCCCGACAGTGACTGAAGCTTTCTTT.

This clonotype has ten or more counts. V and J are TRBV6-1 and TRBJ1-1; the D is unclear. CDR1 and CDR2 from the germline V gene are MNHNS and SASEGT. The CDR3 runs 15 residues. Trimming took off 5 bases at V and 2 bases at J, with 15 bases between the two ends. The CDR3 loop reads CASSPWTGRNTEAFF. In nucleotides, the CDR3 is TGTGCCAGCAGTCCCTGGACGGGGAGAAACACTGAAGCTTTCTTT.

This clonotype was counted at least ten times. This rearrangement joins TRBV27 to TRBJ2-1; 11 bases agree with TRBD2. The CDR3 is made up of 15 amino acids. Germline CDR1 is MNHEY and CDR2 is SMNVEV (reference sequence). J gave up 7 bases and V 5 bases, and 7 bases lay outside the gene matches. DNA of the CDR3: TGTGCCAGCAGTCCAATAGCGGGAGGGCCGAATGAGCAGTTCTTC. Translated: CASSPIAGGPNEQFF.

The table lists this clonotype with many counts. V is TRBV20-1 and J is TRBJ2-1; 13 nucleotides agree with TRBD2. This CDR3 is built from 14 residues. Germline CDR1 is DFQATT and CDR2 is SNEGSKA (reference sequence). Unmatched junction bases numbered 5, after V lost 5 bases and J lost 7 bases. The CDR3 region is CSASRTSGRNEQFF. The CDR3 region has the DNA TGCAGTGCTTCTAGGACTAGCGGGAGAAATGAGCAGTTCTTC.

This clonotype was seen only a few times. The rearrangement links TRBV18 to TRBJ2-1; a possible D gene is TRBD2 (5 bases). The CDR3 consists of 18 residues. V dropped 3 bases and J dropped 4 bases, with 22 bases sitting between them. CDR1 is KGHSH, CDR2 LQKENI, per germline. CDR3 sequence: CASSPPRGGLSLYNEQFF. DNA for the CDR3: TGTGCCAGCTCACCCCCCCGAGGAGGACTGTCCCTTTACAATGAGCAGTTCTTC.